One and the same sample provided the 17 T cell receptor beta chains below, sequenced in a study of response to subunit inactivated influenza vaccine. TCRdb passed the RT-PCR reads through MiXCR, listing each CDR3 protein once. The top ten clones hold 12% of a sample with under 500,000 distinct CDR3 sequences, approximately 11% of them seen once. The specimen comprised PBMCs from blood, sampled about 6 weeks after vaccination. These receptor sequences come from a man in his fifties or sixties who received an inactivated influenza vaccine.

A few counts support this clonotype. This chain connects TRBV20-1 to TRBJ1-5, with D perhaps TRBD1 (5 bases). The length of the CDR3 is 14 residues. Deletions cut 1 base from V and 6 bases from J, with 13 bases between. CDR1 and CDR2 from the germline V gene are DFQATT and SNEGSKA (reference sequence). CDR3 protein: CSARGGTRGQPQHF. Here the CDR3 DNA reads TGCAGTGCTAGAGGGGGGACTAGGGGTCAGCCCCAGCATTTT.

This clonotype was detected many times. The V call is TRBV11-2, the J call TRBJ1-1; 9 nucleotides line up with TRBD1. CDR1 and CDR2 from the germline V gene are SGHAT and FQNNGV. V dropped 5 bases and J dropped 3; count of bases not matched to a gene: 10. The CDR3 has 16 residues. The CDR3 bases are TGTGCCAGCAGCGGTTACAGGGGGCTCGGTGACACTGAAGCTTTCTTT. Amino acids: CASSGYRGLGDTEAFF.

A word on this clonotype: A much larger clone lies one base from this, so it may be a read error. The chain employs TRBV5-1 and TRBJ2-2; unclear D gene. The CDR3 is 13 amino acids. Germline assignment: CDR1 SGHRS and CDR2 YFSETQ. The CDR3, as DNA: TGCGCCAGCCGGACCGTGAACACCGAGGAGCTGTTTTTT. Protein product: CASRTVNTEELFF.

This clonotype has just a few counts. The CDR3 loop is CASSFWTGGDGELFF. The CDR3 DNA sequence: TGTGCCAGCAGCTTCTGGACAGGGGGCGACGGGGAGCTGTTTTTT. The gene calls are TRBV11-2 and TRBJ2-2, with 11 positions matching TRBD1. The junction had 4 bases not matched to a gene; V was cut back by 3 bases and J by 7 bases. Germline CDR1 and CDR2: SGHAT and FQNNGV. The CDR3 is 15 amino acids. The variable domain in full, with the rest retrieved from reference TRBV11-2 and TRBJ2-2, is EAGVAQSPRYKIIEKRQSVAFWCNPISGHATLYWYQQILGQGPKLLIQFQNNGVVDDSQLPKDRFSAERLKGVDSTLKIQPAKLEDSAVYLCASSFWTGGDGELFFGEGSRLTVL.

V usage is TRBV4-3 and J usage is TRBJ1-3; perhaps TRBD1 as D (6 bases). This CDR3 is built from 18 residues. CDR1 and CDR2 (germline): LGHNA, YSLEER. V lost 4 bases and J 0 bases, leaving 19 bases between the germline ends. The CDR3 loop is CASSRGERGFTSGNTIYF. In nucleotides, the CDR3 is TGCGCCAGCAGCCGGGGGGAGAGGGGGTTCACCTCTGGAAACACCATATATTTT.

Only a few counts were recorded for this clonotype. For the CDR3, the DNA is TGTGCCAGCAGCTTCGGGGACCAAGAGACCCAGTACTTC. This sequence encodes CASSFGDQETQYF. The chain joins TRBV9 to TRBJ2-5; perhaps TRBD2 as D (5 bases). CDR1 and CDR2 (germline): SGDLS, YYNGEE. Trimming left V 4 bases short and J 0 bases short, with 7 bases between. This CDR3 spans 13 amino acids.

This clonotype was counted a few times. The chain employs TRBV20-1 and TRBJ1-2, with D perhaps TRBD1 (5 bases). The CDR3 covers 13 residues. The V end was cut by 5 bases, the J end by 3 bases, with 13 bases between. CDR1 and CDR2 (germline): DFQATT, SNEGSKA (reference sequence). CDR3 bases: TGCAGTGCTGTACCGACAGCTTACTATGGCTACACCTTC. Residues: CSAVPTAYYGYTF.

This clonotype came up a few times. The chain has TRBV7-8 and TRBJ2-1, with D perhaps assigned TRBD1 or TRBD2 (5 bases each). The germline CDR1 and CDR2 sequences are SGHVS and FQNEAQ. CDR3 length equals 14 residues. V lost 7 bases, J lost 5 bases, and 15 bases lay in between. As DNA, the CDR3 is TGTGCCAGCACCGGAGGACACCTGGACAATGAGCAGTTCTTC. The encoded protein is CASTGGHLDNEQFF.

V gene TRBV6-2 or TRBV6-3 combines with J gene TRBJ1-5; D ambiguous. The CDR3 spans 15 residues. CDR1 is MNHEY, CDR2 SVGEGT, per germline. The germline V and J ends were trimmed by 5 bases and 6 bases, with 17 bases remaining between them. The CDR3 region has the DNA TGTGCCAGCAGTCCGGGCCTTTCTGCCGTTCAGCCCCAGCATTTT. Residues: CASSPGLSAVQPQHF.

This chain joins TRBV5-1 and TRBJ2-1, with D unclear. Trimming removed 4 bases from V and 0 bases from J, with 11 bases in between. The CDR3 runs to 15 residues. CDR1 is SGHRS and CDR2 is YFSETQ in the germline V gene. The CDR3 DNA reads as TGCGCCAGCAGCGCAGTCCTTAGCTCCTACAATGAGCAGTTCTTC. Translated, it gives CASSAVLSSYNEQFF.

This clonotype was observed a few times. The V gene is TRBV5-6, the J gene TRBJ1-6; D call uncertain. The germline V gene has CDR1 SGHDT and CDR2 YYEEEE. Trimming shortened V by 3 bases and J by 9 bases, and 13 bases separated the two germline ends. The CDR3 extends over 14 amino acids. The CDR3 sequence: CASSSAQDGSPLHF. DNA of the CDR3: TGTGCCAGCAGCTCTGCCCAGGACGGTTCACCCCTCCACTTT.

This clonotype was counted many times. V and J are TRBV7-2 and TRBJ2-1; TRBD2 matches at 7 bases. Per the germline V gene, CDR1 is SGHTA and CDR2 is FQGNSA. The trim removed 1 base at V and 9 bases at J, leaving 6 bases unmatched. The CDR3 runs 14 residues. CDR3 DNA sequence: TGTGCCAGCAGCTTAGGGGACTATCAGGGTGAGCAGTTCTTC. Protein product: CASSLGDYQGEQFF.

This clonotype was seen repeatedly, ten times or more. V and J are TRBV5-1 and TRBJ2-1; 13 nucleotides agree with TRBD2. Germline V lookup: CDR1 SGHRS, CDR2 YFSETQ. The CDR3 contains 15 residues. V was clipped by 0 bases and J by 15 bases; unmatched bases: 9. The chain's CDR3 is CASSLVLAGGERPFF. In nucleotides, the CDR3 is TGCGCCAGCAGCTTGGTACTAGCGGGGGGGGAGAGGCCGTTCTTC.

The V and J genes are TRBV4-1 and TRBJ2-3, with 14 bases fitting TRBD2. Germline V gene data show CDR1 as MGHRA and CDR2 as YSYEKL. CDR3 length: 19 amino acids. Trimming cost V 3 bases and J 1 base; bases outside gene matches: 9. The CDR3 sequence: CASSHLWTSGGPRTDTQYF. CDR3 coding DNA: TGCGCCAGCAGCCACCTCTGGACTAGCGGGGGGCCCCGCACAGATACGCAGTATTTT.

The genes are TRBV2 and TRBJ1-5; TRBD1 matches 9 bases. The germline V gene has CDR1 SNHLY and CDR2 FYNNEI. This CDR3 has 16 amino acids. Trimming took 3 bases from V and 0 from J; bases not matched to a gene: 3. CDR3 protein: CASSDRDRASNQPQHF. The CDR3 nucleotides read TGTGCCAGCAGTGACCGGGACAGGGCTAGCAATCAGCCCCAGCATTTT.

This clonotype was detected only a few times. This chain links TRBV5-1 with TRBJ1-5, with 8 positions matching TRBD1. In germline, CDR1 is SGHRS, CDR2 YFSETQ. The CDR3 is 17 amino acids. Unmatched junction bases numbered 6, after V lost 1 base and J lost 0 bases. The DNA for the CDR3 is TGCGCCAGCAGCTTGTCAGGGGGCCCTTATAGCAATCAGCCCCAGCATTTT. Protein sequence: CASSLSGGPYSNQPQHF.

The sample holds a few counts of this clonotype. The chain couples TRBV28 to TRBJ1-5, with D possibly matching TRBD1 (5 bases). Germline CDR1 and CDR2: MDHEN and SYDVKM. The CDR3 length is 13 residues. The V end was cut by 7 bases, the J end by 3 bases, with 10 bases between. The chain's CDR3 is CASTGGNNQPQHF. In nucleotides, the CDR3 is TGTGCCAGCACGGGGGGGAACAATCAGCCCCAGCATTTT.